Presented here are 12 T cell receptor beta chains from one specimen sequenced in a study of Graves' ophthalmopathy and Graves' hyperthyroidism. Researchers took RNA transcripts and amplified TCR beta CDR3 regions from them. RT-PCR in the first round used HTBI primers; a second-round multiplex PCR followed. MiXCR, run by TCRdb on the multiplex PCR reads, gives a single entry per CDR3 protein. The sample records 900,000 to 1,200,000 distinct CDR3 sequences, about 38% being singletons. Sequencing was carried out using peripheral blood or thyroid tissue (not recorded which). These receptors were obtained from an adult man with Graves' hyperthyroidism.

The V gene is TRBV24-1, the J gene TRBJ2-2, with TRBD2 matching 8 bases. Per the germline V gene, CDR1 is KGHDR and CDR2 is SFDVKD. Trimming took 1 base from V and 4 from J; bases not matched to a gene: 16. The CDR3 runs to 20 residues. The CDR3: CATSDFGRLGGGESTGELFF. In DNA form, the CDR3 reads TGTGCCACCAGTGATTTTGGCCGACTCGGGGGGGGAGAGAGCACCGGGGAGCTGTTTTTT.

This clonotype has a count of ten or more. The chain employs TRBV15 and TRBJ2-7; perhaps TRBD2 as D (5 bases). Germline V gives CDR1 LNHNV, CDR2 YYDKDF (reference sequence). The CDR3 has 14 amino acids. Between the trimmed V and J ends, which lost 0 bases and 5 bases, there was a span of 11 bases. CDR3 loop: CATSRDRGKNEQYF. The CDR3 bases are TGTGCCACCAGCAGAGACCGGGGAAAAAACGAGCAGTACTTC.

V and J are TRBV7-9 and TRBJ2-5, with a possible D match to TRBD2 (5 bases). The CDR3 is 16 amino acids. Looked up from germline, CDR1 is SEHNR and CDR2 is FQNEAQ (reference sequence). The V gene lost 5 bases and the J gene lost 4 bases, with 20 bases spanning the gap. CDR3 amino acids: CASSHTADPGSETQYF. The CDR3 region has the DNA TGTGCCAGCAGCCATACAGCGGACCCGGGATCAGAGACCCAGTACTTC.

The V gene is TRBV7-3, the J gene TRBJ2-3, with TRBD2 matching 9 bases. This CDR3 contains 17 residues. With 1 base clipped from V and 1 base from J, the junction kept 6 bases outside the gene matches. CDR1 is SGHTA and CDR2 is FQGTGA in the germline V gene. CDR3 sequence reads: CASSLKVRGGGTDTQYF. CDR3 coding DNA: TGTGCCAGCAGCTTAAAAGTGCGGGGGGGCGGCACAGATACGCAGTATTTT.

This sequence joins TRBV7-9 and TRBJ1-1, with D possibly matching TRBD1 (6 bases). The germline V gene encodes CDR1 SEHNR and CDR2 FQNEAQ (reference sequence). This CDR3 has 14 residues. The V end was cut by 7 bases, the J end by 6 bases, with 18 bases between. Written as DNA, the CDR3 is TGTGCCAGCAACCAATCGGGGGGCCGGGCTGAAGCTTTCTTT. Protein product: CASNQSGGRAEAFF.

This clonotype has ten or more counts. The gene calls are TRBV7-9 and TRBJ1-2, with D hard to call. Germline loops: CDR1 SEHNR, CDR2 FQNEAQ (reference sequence). The V gene lost 5 bases and the J gene lost 7 bases, with 17 bases spanning the gap. This CDR3 has 14 residues. CDR3 nucleotide sequence: TGTGCCAGCAGCGTCGCAGGAAACCGGGGTGGCTACACCTTC. Translated, it gives CASSVAGNRGGYTF.

The table lists this clonotype with many counts. CDR3 amino acids: CASRRPGTGNTEAFF. The CDR3 DNA sequence: TGTGCCAGCAGGAGACCCGGGACAGGGAACACTGAAGCTTTCTTT. This chain joins TRBV2 and TRBJ1-1; 8 bases fit TRBD1. CDR1 and CDR2 (germline): SNHLY, FYNNEI. The CDR3 is made up of 15 amino acids. The trim removed 6 bases at V and 1 base at J, leaving 7 bases unmatched.

This chain joins TRBV5-4 and TRBJ1-2; the D is unclear. Germline CDR1 SGHNT, CDR2 YYREEE (reference sequence). The CDR3 has 16 amino acids. Trimming took off 7 bases at V and 2 bases at J, with 21 bases between the two ends. In DNA, the CDR3 is TGTGCCAGCCGCCAAGTCTCAACGGGATTAAACTATGGCTACACCTTC. Amino acid sequence: CASRQVSTGLNYGYTF.

This clonotype was seen only a few times. J is TRBJ2-7 and V is TRBV5-1; D is uncertain. The CDR3 is 15 amino acids. Trimming shortened V by 3 bases and J by 4 bases, and 17 bases separated the two germline ends. Germline-derived CDR1 and CDR2 are SGHRS and YFSETQ. In nucleotides, the CDR3 is TGCGCCAGCAGCTCAAGCTTGACACCCCGATACGAGCAGTACTTC. Its protein product is CASSSSLTPRYEQYF.

The J gene is TRBJ1-5, the V gene TRBV25-1; 9 positions match TRBD1. Germline-derived CDR1 and CDR2 are MGHDK and SYGVNS. Germline trimming cut 6 bases from V and 4 bases from J; bases unmatched to any gene: 7. The CDR3 is 15 residues long. CDR3 region: CASSGQGPMNQPQHF. The DNA of the CDR3 is TGTGCCAGCAGCGGACAGGGGCCAATGAATCAGCCCCAGCATTTT.

A note on this clonotype: A much larger clone differs from this one at a single base, so this may be a read error. V and J are TRBV14 and TRBJ2-7; 12 bases align to TRBD2. The CDR3 runs 17 residues. V shed 0 bases, J shed 9 bases, and the junction held 12 bases outside the gene matches. Germline CDR1 is SGHDN and CDR2 is FVKESK. The CDR3 nucleotides read TGTGCCAGCAGCCAAGATTGGCGACTAGCGGGAGAACGGGGGCAGTACTTC. Translating it yields CASSQDWRLAGERGQYF.

The chain combines TRBV20-1 with TRBJ1-2, with 8 bases that match TRBD1. Germline V gene data show CDR1 as DFQATT and CDR2 as SNEGSKA (reference sequence). V shed 3 bases, J shed 3 bases, and the junction held 3 bases outside the gene matches. The CDR3 spans 13 residues. The CDR3 here is CSARDRVDYGYTF. The CDR3 coding sequence is TGCAGTGCTAGGGACAGGGTTGACTATGGCTACACCTTC.